This T cell receptor beta chain originates from a study of PD-L1 blockade in urothelial cancer (TCRdb year 2017). Describing the broader study: Every patient began therapy around 2014 and was given atezolizumab 1,200 mg intravenously every 3 weeks. About 85% of the roughly 29 patients were males with bladder-origin urothelial cancer, and about 60% of the roughly 30 reported a prior smoking history. An ECOG performance status of 0 or 1 was recorded for the patients, and 0 to 3 prior chemotherapy regimens had been received by the patients. Blood samples were analyzed at 3 weeks after treatment start (second dose) and at 6 weeks after treatment start. Blood samples gave a median of around 140,000 T cells and approximately 85,000 unique TCRs, with a median clonality of 0.080. An exploratory multi-omic analysis was conducted of the somatic, immune and clinical correlates of response to PD-L1 blockade with atezolizumab in urothelial cancer. Pretreatment tumor samples, along with matched peripheral blood collected serially before and after atezolizumab treatment, underwent TCR sequencing. Progression-free survival longer than 6 months counted as durable clinical benefit, and TCR features were additionally tested against both progression-free and overall survival. Whole exome sequencing and RNA sequencing of pretreatment tumors were performed alongside TCR sequencing in the same patients. Eight to ten patients achieved durable clinical benefit and roughly 20 did not. Pretreatment blood TCR-seq was available for about 27 patients, at least one posttreatment blood collection was obtained for 25 or so patients, and tumor TCR-seq was available for 25 or so patients.

To estimate absolute template abundance from read counts, synthetic TCR analog templates were spiked into each PCR. The immunoSEQ assay used bias-controlled V and J gene primers to amplify TCRbeta CDR3 regions from genomic DNA. Rearranged TCRbeta segments were sequenced at approximately 20X coverage. The source study handled its data this way. Sequencing errors were corrected by clustering and CDR3s were annotated against IMGT to assign V, D and J genes. Downstream analyses used only productive TCRbeta rearrangements and left out out-of-frame or stop-codon sequences. Clonality was computed as one minus Shannon entropy normalized by the log of the number of unique productive sequences. Fisher's exact test with Benjamini-Hochberg correction, at a threshold of adjusted p below 0.01, was used to find clones that differed between time points or between blood and tumor. TCRdb obtained this table from immuneACCESS and retained in-frame rearrangements with V and J assigned. These tables miss some clones; where compared with another copy, unresolved V genes account for less than half of the shortfall, and the remainder is unexplained. For V, J and clone size, that table is used; D and trimming come from the DNA. This sample holds roughly 100,000 clones; around 90% were observed only once. 0.97% of the sample rests with the top ten.

In regard to this clone: No cognate antigen has been identified for it. No base quality information exists; no much larger clone differs at one position.

The time point tag for this specimen amounts to: pretreatment peripheral blood. The cohort comprised roughly 30 patients with locally advanced or metastatic urothelial carcinoma treated at Memorial Sloan Kettering on a trial protocol. Peripheral blood mononuclear cells were collected pretreatment and during treatment, with between 1 and 8 total time points obtained per patient. The Qiagen DNeasy Blood extraction kit was used to purify genomic DNA from total PBMCs and tumor samples. PBMCs were collected pretreatment and during treatment, and were isolated and stored as previously described. Results the study describes overall, beyond this receptor: At 3 weeks after the start of treatment, tumor-associated TCR clones in peripheral blood had expanded more in patients with durable benefit (n of about 20, p = 0.022). Improved progression-free and overall survival was associated with having pretreatment peripheral blood TCR clonality below the median. Because the sample size was small (n ≈ 31) and many exploratory analyses were performed, the results are intended to be hypothesis-generating.

This TCR was sampled from a woman older than 75 with urothelial cancer. The specimen was PBMCs, collected around atezolizumab (anti-PD-L1) treatment.

The CDR3 region: CASRAGGNGTDTQYF. The nucleotide sequence reads as follows: TGTGCCAGCCGGGCAGGGGGAAACGGGACAGATACGCAGTATTTT. The chain is assembled from TRBV9 and TRBJ2-3; 7 middle bases align to TRBD1. Its CDR3 holds 15 amino acids, cysteine through phenylalanine. The sequence is cut down to CDR3 DNA, 45 bases in frame from base 1. V loses 7 bases at its end and J loses 3 bases; junction bases beyond the gene matches: 11. CDR1 and CDR2, per the germline V gene, are SGDLS and YYNGEE.